The clone carrying this T cell receptor beta chain has a handful of counts. As yet, its antigen is unknown. This sample is part of a study of beta chain features in type 1 diabetes. About the research overall: Patients shared similar age, gender and cell yields with healthy donors. Study-level results: Patients with Type 1 diabetes showed moderately but significantly shorter TCRB CDR3s in all four CD4+ subsets.

cDNA synthesis used the whole RNA isolate, giving expressed TCRB sequences. Assay: immunoSEQ multiplex PCR; the TCRdb copy retains only in-frame clones and omits some. The table shows about 340,000 clones, with approximately 15% occurring only once. Staining for CD45RO/CCR7/CD25/CD127/CD95/CD27 allowed sorting of CD4+ naive, central memory, regulatory and stem cell-like memory cells. Purities in excess of 98% were seen in all sorted populations. The J segment lost 6 bases and the V segment lost 2 bases, leaving 7 bases of the junction unmatched. The CDR3 has 15 amino acids. From germline, CDR1 is LNHDA and CDR2 SQIVND (reference sequence).

V is TRBV19 and J is TRBJ2-3, with 8 bases identical to TRBD2. This TCR was recovered from a woman aged 18-29 years with type 1 diabetes. Sample: naive CD4+ T cells from blood. This CDR3 reads CASSIRPGGPDTQYF. As DNA, the CDR3 is TGTGCCAGTAGTATACGGCCGGGAGGGCCGGATACGCAGTATTTT.